Listed below are T cell receptor beta chains from one sample, sequenced in a study of blood T cell repertoires in COVID-19. Data came from immunoSEQ multiplex PCR; TCRdb stores just in-frame clones and leaves some out. Of fewer than 350,000 clones listed, about 89% are singletons. What was sequenced was PBMCs or T cells enriched from blood (not recorded which). The receptors derive from a woman aged 40 to 55 who had recovered from COVID-19. The CDR3 runs from the conserved cysteine through the conserved F or W. Fields, in order: D gene, clone size, V gene, J gene, CDR3 DNA, CDR3 protein. The D gene is left open where the match is weak. Clone sizes are given selectively: once, few, many, or a class where the clone is expanded.

TRBD2,.,TRBV11-1,TRBJ2-7,TGTGCCAGCAGCTTAATGTCTAGCGGGAGTACCTACGAGCAGTACTTC,CASSLMSSGSTYEQYF
.,.,TRBV1,TRBJ2-7,TGCACCAGCAGCCTCGTATCCCTCGGACAGGGTAAAGCCCCCTCCCTGGTCTACGAGCAGTACTTC,CTSSLVSLGQGKAPSLVYEQYF
TRBD1,.,TRBV7-9,TRBJ1-1,TGTGCCAGCAGCTTGGAGGGGGCTTACACTGAAGCTTTCTTT,CASSLEGAYTEAFF
.,.,TRBV19,TRBJ1-5,TGTGCCAGTAGTATGGCGGGAGGGGGGGTAGTTCAGCCCCAGCATTTT,CASSMAGGGVVQPQHF
TRBD1,.,TRBV11-3,TRBJ2-1,TGTGCCAGCAGCTTAGGCCAGGGGGCCGAAGAGCAGTTCTTC,CASSLGQGAEEQFF
TRBD2,.,TRBV5-1,TRBJ2-4,TGCGCCAGCAGCTCGGGGCCGGGGGGGAACATTCAGTACTTC,CASSSGPGGNIQYF
TRBD1,.,TRBV6-5,TRBJ2-7,TGTGCCAGCATTAAGGACAGGGCGATATACGAGCAGTACTTC,CASIKDRAIYEQYF
.,few,TRBV5-1,TRBJ2-1,TGCGCCAGCAGCTTGGACCAGACCTACAATGAGCAGTTCTTC,CASSLDQTYNEQFF
TRBD2,once,TRBV7-2,TRBJ2-3,TGTGCCAGCAGCTTGGCGGGAGGGATAGATACGCAGTATTTT,CASSLAGGIDTQYF
.,.,TRBV11-2,TRBJ2-7,TGTGCCAGCAGCTTAGAAAGACAGAGTTACGAGCAGTACTTC,CASSLERQSYEQYF
TRBD1,.,TRBV3-1/TRBV3-2,TRBJ1-1,TGTGCCAGCAGCCAAGAAAGGGGGCAGGGGGTCCTGAACACTGAAGCTTTCTTT,CASSQERGQGVLNTEAFF
.,.,TRBV10-2,TRBJ2-7,TGCGCCAGCAGTGAGCTCAGGGAGCAGTACTTC,CASSELREQYF
.,.,TRBV29-1,TRBJ1-1,TGCAGCGTTCGGGGTGGGTCCACCACTGAAGCTTTCTTT,CSVRGGSTTEAFF
TRBD1,.,TRBV11-2,TRBJ1-1,TGTGCCAGCAGCCGGGACAGGGATGCTGAAGCTTTCTTT,CASSRDRDAEAFF
.,.,TRBV6-1,TRBJ1-2,TGTGCCAGCAGTGAATTTCAGGGTAACTATGGCTACACCTTC,CASSEFQGNYGYTF
.,.,TRBV9,TRBJ1-2,TGTGCCAGCAGCTCCCCGCAGGGCGGCTATGGCTACACCTTC,CASSSPQGGYGYTF
.,.,TRBV9,TRBJ2-2,TGTGCCAGCAGGGGGCTAGCGTCGAACACCGGGGAGCTGTTTTTT,CASRGLASNTGELFF
TRBD1,.,TRBV5-1,TRBJ2-5,TGCGCCAGCAGTTCAGGGGGCGAAGAGACCCAGTACTTC,CASSSGGEETQYF
TRBD1,.,TRBV5-1,TRBJ2-5,TGCGCCAGCAGCTGGGGACAGTATCAAGAGACCCAGTACTTC,CASSWGQYQETQYF
TRBD2,.,TRBV7-3,TRBJ2-1,TGTGCCAGCAGCACCCTAGCGGGGGGAGGTAATGAGCAGTTCTTC,CASSTLAGGGNEQFF
.,.,TRBV4-3,TRBJ2-3,TGCGCCAGCAGCCAAGGCCGGAGCACAGATACGCAGTATTTT,CASSQGRSTDTQYF
TRBD1,.,TRBV7-9,TRBJ2-7,TGTGCCAGCAGCCGACAGGGGGCAATCAGTGAGCAGTACTTC,CASSRQGAISEQYF
.,.,TRBV18,TRBJ1-1,TGTGCCAGCTCCCAGCTCGGGGGGAACACTGAAGCTTTCTTT,CASSQLGGNTEAFF
TRBD2,.,TRBV27,TRBJ2-3,TGTGCCAGCAGCGCGACTAGCGTGAGCACAGATACGCAGTATTTT,CASSATSVSTDTQYF
TRBD1,.,TRBV7-9,TRBJ2-3,TGTGCCAGCAGCTTAGTTCCGGGACAGGGGGGATCAGATACGCAGTATTTT,CASSLVPGQGGSDTQYF
.,once,TRBV14,TRBJ2-7,TGTGCCAGCAGCCAAGCAAACAGGGCGGCCTACGAGCAGTACTTC,CASSQANRAAYEQYF
.,.,TRBV5-6,TRBJ1-4,TGTGCCAGCAGCTTGTGGGGGCGCGGGAGCACTAATGAAAAACTGTTTTTT,CASSLWGRGSTNEKLFF
.,.,TRBV9,TRBJ1-2,TGTGCCAGCAGCCCCGAGCCCGACCTTGGGGCAAGCTATGGCTACACCTTC,CASSPEPDLGASYGYTF
.,.,TRBV15,TRBJ2-4,TGTGCCACCAGCAGGACAGAGAACTTAGCCAAAAACATTCAGTACTTC,CATSRTENLAKNIQYF